This TCR beta chain was captured in a study of blood T cell repertoires in COVID-19. Study background: Researchers got acute and convalescent COVID-19 samples from the United States, Italy and Spain. Sources were T cells, B-cell-depleted T cells, or PBMCs; the material itself was cDNA or gDNA.

This CDR3 region has 16 residues. V was clipped by 1 base and J by 1 base; unmatched bases: 5. Germline V CDR1 and CDR2: MGHDK, SYGVNS. Repertoires were generated with immunoSEQ multiplex PCR, while TCRdb's copy carries only in-frame clones and drops some. The table includes approximately 210,000 clones, approximately 84% detected once. This TCR was sampled from a middle-aged man with active or convalescent COVID-19. The rearrangement joins TRBV25-1 to TRBJ2-3, with 7 bases identical to TRBD2. Sequencing used peripheral blood. For the CDR3, the DNA is TGTGCCAGCAGTGAATCCCTACGGGAGGGCACAGATACGCAGTATTTT. It is translated as CASSESLREGTDTQYF.